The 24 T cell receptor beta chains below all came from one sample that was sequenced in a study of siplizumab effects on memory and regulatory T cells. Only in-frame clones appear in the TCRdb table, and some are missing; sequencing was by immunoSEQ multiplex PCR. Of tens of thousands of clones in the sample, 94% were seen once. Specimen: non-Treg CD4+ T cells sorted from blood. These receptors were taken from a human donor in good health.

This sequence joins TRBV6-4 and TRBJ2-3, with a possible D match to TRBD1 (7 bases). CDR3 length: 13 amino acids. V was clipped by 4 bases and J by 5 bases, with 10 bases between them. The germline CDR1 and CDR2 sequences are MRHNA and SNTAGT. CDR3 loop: CASSGQGGDTQYF. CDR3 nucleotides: TGTGCCAGCAGTGGTCAGGGGGGAGATACGCAGTATTTT.

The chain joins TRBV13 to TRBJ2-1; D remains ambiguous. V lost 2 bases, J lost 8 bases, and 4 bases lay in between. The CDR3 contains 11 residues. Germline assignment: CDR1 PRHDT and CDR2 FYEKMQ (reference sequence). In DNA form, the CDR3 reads TGTGCCAGCAGCTTATTCGATGAGCAGTTCTTC. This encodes CASSLFDEQFF.

This CDR3 reads CSAKGAGELFF. CDR3 in DNA: TGCAGTGCTAAAGGGGCCGGGGAGCTGTTTTTT. The rearrangement joins TRBV20-1 to TRBJ2-2, with a weak D call TRBD1 (5 bases). Germline values: CDR1 DFQATT, CDR2 SNEGSKA (reference sequence). This CDR3 has 11 residues. The V and J ends lost 4 bases and 6 bases respectively, with 6 bases between them.

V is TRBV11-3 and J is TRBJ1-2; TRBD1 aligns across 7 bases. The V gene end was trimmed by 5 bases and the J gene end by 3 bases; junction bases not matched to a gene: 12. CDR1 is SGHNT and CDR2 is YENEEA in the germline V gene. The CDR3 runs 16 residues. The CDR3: CASSRAGTADDYGYTF. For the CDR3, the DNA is TGTGCCAGCAGCCGAGCAGGGACAGCCGACGACTATGGCTACACCTTC.

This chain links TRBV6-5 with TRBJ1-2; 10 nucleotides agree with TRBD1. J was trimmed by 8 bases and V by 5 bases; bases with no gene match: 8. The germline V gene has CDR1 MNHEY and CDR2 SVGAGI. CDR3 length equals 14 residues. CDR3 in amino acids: CASSKTGGAWGYTF. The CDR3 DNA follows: TGTGCCAGCAGTAAGACAGGGGGCGCGTGGGGCTACACCTTC.

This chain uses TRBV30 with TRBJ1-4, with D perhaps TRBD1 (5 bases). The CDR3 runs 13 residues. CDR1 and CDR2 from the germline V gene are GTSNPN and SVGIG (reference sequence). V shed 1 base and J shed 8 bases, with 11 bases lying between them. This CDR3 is CAWSGGAEEKLFF. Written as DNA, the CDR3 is TGTGCCTGGAGTGGCGGGGCCGAGGAAAAACTGTTTTTT.

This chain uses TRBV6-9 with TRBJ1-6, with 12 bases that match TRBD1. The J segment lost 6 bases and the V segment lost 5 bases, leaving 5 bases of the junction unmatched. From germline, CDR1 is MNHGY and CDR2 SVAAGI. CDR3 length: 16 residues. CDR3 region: CASSPGTGGSNSPLHF. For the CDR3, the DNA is TGTGCCAGCAGTCCCGGGACAGGGGGCTCTAATTCACCCCTCCACTTT.

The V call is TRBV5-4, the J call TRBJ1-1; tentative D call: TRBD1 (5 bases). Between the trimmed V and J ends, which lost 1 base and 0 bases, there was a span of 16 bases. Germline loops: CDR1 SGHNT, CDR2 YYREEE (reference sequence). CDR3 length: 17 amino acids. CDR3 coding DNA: TGTGCCAGCAGCTTGTGGGACGGCTCGATCGTGAACACTGAAGCTTTCTTT. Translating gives CASSLWDGSIVNTEAFF.

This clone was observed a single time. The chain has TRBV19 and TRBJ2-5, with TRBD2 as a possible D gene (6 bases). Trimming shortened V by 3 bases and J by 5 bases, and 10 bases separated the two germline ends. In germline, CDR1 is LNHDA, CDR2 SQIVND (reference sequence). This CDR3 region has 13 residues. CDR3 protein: CASSISRGETQYF. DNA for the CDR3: TGTGCCAGTAGTATCTCCCGGGGGGAGACCCAGTACTTC.

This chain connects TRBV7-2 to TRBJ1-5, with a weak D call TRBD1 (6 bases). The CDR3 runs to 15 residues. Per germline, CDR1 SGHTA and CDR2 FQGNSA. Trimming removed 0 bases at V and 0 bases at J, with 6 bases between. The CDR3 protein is CASSLARGSNQPQHF. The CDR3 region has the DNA TGTGCCAGCAGCTTAGCCAGGGGTAGCAATCAGCCCCAGCATTTT.

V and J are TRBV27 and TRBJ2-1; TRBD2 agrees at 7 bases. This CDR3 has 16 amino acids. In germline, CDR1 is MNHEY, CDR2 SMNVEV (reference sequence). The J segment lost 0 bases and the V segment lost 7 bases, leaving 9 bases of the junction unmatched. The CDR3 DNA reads TGTGCCAGCACCAATCTTGGGGGGGGCTCCTACAATGAGCAGTTCTTC. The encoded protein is CASTNLGGGSYNEQFF.

Here the CDR3 DNA reads TGTGCCAGCAGCCCCCTTGGGCTCGGGGGACGGTACGAGCAGTACTTC. Residues: CASSPLGLGGRYEQYF. The chain links TRBV7-2 to TRBJ2-7; TRBD2 is a possible D gene (6 bases). The V end lost 5 bases, the J end lost 4 bases, and 21 bases lay between the germline ends. Germline V gives CDR1 SGHTA, CDR2 FQGNSA. This CDR3 contains 16 residues.

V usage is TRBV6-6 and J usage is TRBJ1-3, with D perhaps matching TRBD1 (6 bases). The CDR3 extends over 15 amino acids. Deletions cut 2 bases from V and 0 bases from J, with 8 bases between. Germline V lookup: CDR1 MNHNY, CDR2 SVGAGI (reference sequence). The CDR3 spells CASSYTGTSGNTIYF. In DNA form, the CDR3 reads TGTGCCAGCAGTTACACAGGGACCTCTGGAAACACCATATATTTT.

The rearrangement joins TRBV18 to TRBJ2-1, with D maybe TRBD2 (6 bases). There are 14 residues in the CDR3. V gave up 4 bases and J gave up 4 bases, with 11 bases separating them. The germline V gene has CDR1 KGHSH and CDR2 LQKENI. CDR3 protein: CASSRSSVYNEQFF. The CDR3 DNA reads TGTGCCAGCTCACGATCTAGCGTATACAATGAGCAGTTCTTC.

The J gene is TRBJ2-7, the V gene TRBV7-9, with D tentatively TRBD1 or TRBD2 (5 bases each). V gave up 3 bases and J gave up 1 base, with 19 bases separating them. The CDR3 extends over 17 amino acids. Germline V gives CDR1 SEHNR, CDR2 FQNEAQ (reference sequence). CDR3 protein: CASSFRGRGGGSYEQYF. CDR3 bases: TGTGCCAGCAGCTTCAGAGGTCGTGGTGGGGGATCCTACGAGCAGTACTTC.

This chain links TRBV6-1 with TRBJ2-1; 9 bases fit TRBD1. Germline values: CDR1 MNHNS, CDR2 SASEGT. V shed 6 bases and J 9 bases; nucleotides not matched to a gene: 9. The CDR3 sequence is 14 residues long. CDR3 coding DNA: TGTGCCAGCAGGCCGTGGGACAGGGAGGGTGAGCAGTTCTTC. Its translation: CASRPWDREGEQFF.

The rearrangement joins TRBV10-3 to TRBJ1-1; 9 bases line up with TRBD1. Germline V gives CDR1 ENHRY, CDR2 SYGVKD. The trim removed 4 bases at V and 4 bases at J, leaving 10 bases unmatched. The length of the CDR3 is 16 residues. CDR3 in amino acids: CAISGSTGQGSTEAFF. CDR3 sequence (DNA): TGTGCCATCAGTGGCTCGACCGGACAGGGGTCCACTGAAGCTTTCTTT.

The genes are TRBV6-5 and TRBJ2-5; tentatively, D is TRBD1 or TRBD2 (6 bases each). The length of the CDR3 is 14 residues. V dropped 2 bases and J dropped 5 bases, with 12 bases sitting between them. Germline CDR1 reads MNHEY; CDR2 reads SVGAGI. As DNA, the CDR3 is TGTGCCAGCAGTTACACAGGGAGGAGTGAGACCCAGTACTTC. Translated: CASSYTGRSETQYF.

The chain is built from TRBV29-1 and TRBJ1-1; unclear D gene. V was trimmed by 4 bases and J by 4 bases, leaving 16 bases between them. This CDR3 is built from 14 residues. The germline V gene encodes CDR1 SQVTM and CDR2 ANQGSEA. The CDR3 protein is CSVGGVNWGTEAFF. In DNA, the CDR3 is TGCAGCGTTGGCGGGGTGAATTGGGGCACTGAAGCTTTCTTT.

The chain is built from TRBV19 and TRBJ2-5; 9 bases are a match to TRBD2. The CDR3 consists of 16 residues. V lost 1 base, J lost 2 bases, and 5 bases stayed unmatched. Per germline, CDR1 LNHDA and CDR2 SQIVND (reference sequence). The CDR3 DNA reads TGTGCCAGTAGTATAGGAAGCGGGGGGCCTCAAGAGACCCAGTACTTC. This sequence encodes CASSIGSGGPQETQYF.

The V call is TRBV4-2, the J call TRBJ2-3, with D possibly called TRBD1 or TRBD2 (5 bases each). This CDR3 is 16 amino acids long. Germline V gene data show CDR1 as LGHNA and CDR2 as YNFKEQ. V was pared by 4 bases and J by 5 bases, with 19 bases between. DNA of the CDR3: TGTGCCAGCAGCCCTATTCTCGGGGCCGGAGGAGATACGCAGTATTTT. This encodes CASSPILGAGGDTQYF.

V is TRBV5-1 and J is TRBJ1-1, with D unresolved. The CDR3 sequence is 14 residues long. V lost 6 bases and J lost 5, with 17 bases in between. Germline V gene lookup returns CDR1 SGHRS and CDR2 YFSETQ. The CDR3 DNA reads TGCGCCAGCACCCGGGCGGAGGGATGGACTGAAGCTTTCTTT. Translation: CASTRAEGWTEAFF.

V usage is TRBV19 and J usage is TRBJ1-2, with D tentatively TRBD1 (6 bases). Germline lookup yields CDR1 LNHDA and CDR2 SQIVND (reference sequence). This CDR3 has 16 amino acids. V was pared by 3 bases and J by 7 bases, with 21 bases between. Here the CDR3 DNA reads TGTGCCAGTAGTATTGGGGCGACAGGTAAAAGTCGTGGCTACACCTTC. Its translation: CASSIGATGKSRGYTF.

The CDR3 region has the DNA TGTGCCAGCAGTGCTAGCGGAGGCTCCTACAATGAGCAGTTCTTC. This codes for CASSASGGSYNEQFF. The chain links TRBV2 to TRBJ2-1; 7 bases are a match to TRBD2. J lost 0 bases, V lost 4 bases, and 3 bases had no gene match. CDR3 length: 15 amino acids. Germline-derived CDR1 and CDR2 are SNHLY and FYNNEI.